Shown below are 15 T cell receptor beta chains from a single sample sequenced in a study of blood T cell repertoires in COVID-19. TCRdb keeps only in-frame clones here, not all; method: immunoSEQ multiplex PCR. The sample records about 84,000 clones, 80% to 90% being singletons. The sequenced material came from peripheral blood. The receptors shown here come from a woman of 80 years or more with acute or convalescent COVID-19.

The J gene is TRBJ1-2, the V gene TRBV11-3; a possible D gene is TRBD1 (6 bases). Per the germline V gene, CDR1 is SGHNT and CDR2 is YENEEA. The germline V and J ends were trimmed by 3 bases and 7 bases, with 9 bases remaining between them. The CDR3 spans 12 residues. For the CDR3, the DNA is TGTGCCAGCAGCTTGGGGGCCGGTGGCTACACCTTC. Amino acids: CASSLGAGGYTF. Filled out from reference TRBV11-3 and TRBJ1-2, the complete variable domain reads EAGVVQSPRYKIIEKKQPVAFWCNPISGHNTLYWYLQNLGQGPELLIRYENEEAVDDSQLPKDRFSAERLKGVDSTLKIQPAELGDSAVYLCASSLGAGGYTFGSGTRLTVV.

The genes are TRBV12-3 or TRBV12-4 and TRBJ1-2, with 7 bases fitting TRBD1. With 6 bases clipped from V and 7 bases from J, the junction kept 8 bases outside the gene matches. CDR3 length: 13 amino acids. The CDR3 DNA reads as TGTGCCAGCAGAGGACAGGTTTTACGTGGCTACACCTTC. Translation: CASRGQVLRGYTF.

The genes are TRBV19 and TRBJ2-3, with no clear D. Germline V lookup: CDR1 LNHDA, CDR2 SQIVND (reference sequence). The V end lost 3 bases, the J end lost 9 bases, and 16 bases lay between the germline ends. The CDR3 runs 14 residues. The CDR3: CASSIEQFERTQYF. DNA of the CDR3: TGTGCCAGTAGTATCGAACAGTTCGAGAGAACGCAGTATTTT.

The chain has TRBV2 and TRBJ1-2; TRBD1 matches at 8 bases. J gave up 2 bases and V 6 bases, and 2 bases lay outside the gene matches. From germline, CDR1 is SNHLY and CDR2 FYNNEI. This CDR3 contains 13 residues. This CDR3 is CASRTGDNYGYTF. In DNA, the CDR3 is TGTGCCAGCAGGACAGGGGACAACTATGGCTACACCTTC. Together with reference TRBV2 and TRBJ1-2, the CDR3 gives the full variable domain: EPEVTQTPSHQVTQMGQEVILRCVPISNHLYFYWYRQILGQKVEFLVSFYNNEISEKSEIFDDQFSVERPDGSNFTLKIRSTKLEDSAMYFCASRTGDNYGYTFGSGTRLTVV.

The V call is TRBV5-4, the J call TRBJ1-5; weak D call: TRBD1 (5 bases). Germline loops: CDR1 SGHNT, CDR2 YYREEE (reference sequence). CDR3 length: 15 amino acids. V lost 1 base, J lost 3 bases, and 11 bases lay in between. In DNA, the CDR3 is TGTGCCAGCAGCTTGTCGGGTGGGGCCAATCAGCCCCAGCATTTT. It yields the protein CASSLSGGANQPQHF. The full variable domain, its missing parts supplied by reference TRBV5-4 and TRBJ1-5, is ETGVTQSPTHLIKTRGQQVTLRCSSQSGHNTVSWYQQALGQGPQFIFQYYREEENGRGNFPPRFSGLQFPNYSSELNVNALELDDSALYLCASSLSGGANQPQHFGDGTRLSIL.

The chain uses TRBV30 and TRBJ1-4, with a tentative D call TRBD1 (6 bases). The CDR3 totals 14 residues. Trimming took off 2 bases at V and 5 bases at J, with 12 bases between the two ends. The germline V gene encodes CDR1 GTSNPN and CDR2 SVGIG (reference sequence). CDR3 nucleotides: TGTGCCTGGAGTCCCGGGACACTAAATGAAAAACTGTTTTTT. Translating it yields CAWSPGTLNEKLFF.

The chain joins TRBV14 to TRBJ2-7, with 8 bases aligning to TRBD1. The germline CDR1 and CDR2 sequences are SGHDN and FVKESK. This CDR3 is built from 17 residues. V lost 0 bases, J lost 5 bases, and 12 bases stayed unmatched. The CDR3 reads CASSQDIGGTGTDEQYF. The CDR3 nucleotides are TGTGCCAGCAGCCAAGATATCGGAGGGACAGGCACAGACGAGCAGTACTTC.

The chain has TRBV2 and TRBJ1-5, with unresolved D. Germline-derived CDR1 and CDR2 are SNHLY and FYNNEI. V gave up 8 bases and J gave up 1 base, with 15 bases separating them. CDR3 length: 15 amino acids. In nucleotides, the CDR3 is TGTGCCAGCTCCGTTGGAGGTGTAAGCAATCAGCCCCAGCATTTT. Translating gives CASSVGGVSNQPQHF. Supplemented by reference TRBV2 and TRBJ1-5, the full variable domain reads EPEVTQTPSHQVTQMGQEVILRCVPISNHLYFYWYRQILGQKVEFLVSFYNNEISEKSEIFDDQFSVERPDGSNFTLKIRSTKLEDSAMYFCASSVGGVSNQPQHFGDGTRLSIL.

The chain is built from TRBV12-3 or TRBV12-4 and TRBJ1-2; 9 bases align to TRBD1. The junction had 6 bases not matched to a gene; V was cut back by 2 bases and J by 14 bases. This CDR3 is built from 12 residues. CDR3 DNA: TGTGCCAGCAGTTTAAGTTCGGGACAGGGAACCTTC. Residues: CASSLSSGQGTF.

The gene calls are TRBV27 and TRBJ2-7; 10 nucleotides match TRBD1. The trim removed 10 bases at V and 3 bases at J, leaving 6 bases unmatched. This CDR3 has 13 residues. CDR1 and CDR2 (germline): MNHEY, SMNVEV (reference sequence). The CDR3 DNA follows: TGTGCCACCATGGACAGGGGGGGCTACGAGCAGTACTTC. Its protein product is CATMDRGGYEQYF.

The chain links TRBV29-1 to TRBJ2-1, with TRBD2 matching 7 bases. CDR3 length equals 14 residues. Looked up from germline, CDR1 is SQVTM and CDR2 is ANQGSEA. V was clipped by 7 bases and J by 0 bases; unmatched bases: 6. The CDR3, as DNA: TGCAGCGCCCAGACTAGCTTCTCCTACAATGAGCAGTTCTTC. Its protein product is CSAQTSFSYNEQFF.

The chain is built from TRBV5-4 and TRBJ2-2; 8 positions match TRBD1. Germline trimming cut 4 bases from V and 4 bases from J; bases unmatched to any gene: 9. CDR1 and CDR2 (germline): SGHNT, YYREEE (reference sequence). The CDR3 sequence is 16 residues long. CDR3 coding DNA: TGTGCCAGCAGCGCAGGGGGCGTAATAGGCACCGGGGAGCTGTTTTTT. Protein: CASSAGGVIGTGELFF.

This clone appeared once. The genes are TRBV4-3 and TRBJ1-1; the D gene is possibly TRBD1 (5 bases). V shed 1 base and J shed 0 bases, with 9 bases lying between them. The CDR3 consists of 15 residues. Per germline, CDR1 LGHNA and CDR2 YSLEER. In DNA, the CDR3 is TGCGCCAGCAGCCAAGGGGGGGGATTGAACACTGAAGCTTTCTTT. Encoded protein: CASSQGGGLNTEAFF.

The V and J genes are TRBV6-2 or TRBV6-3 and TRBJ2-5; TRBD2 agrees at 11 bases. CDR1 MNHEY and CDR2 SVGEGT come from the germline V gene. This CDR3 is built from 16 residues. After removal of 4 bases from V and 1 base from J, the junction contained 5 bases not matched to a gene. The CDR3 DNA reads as TGTGCCAGCAGTTCTTGGGGACTAGCGGCCCAAGAGACCCAGTACTTC. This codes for CASSSWGLAAQETQYF.

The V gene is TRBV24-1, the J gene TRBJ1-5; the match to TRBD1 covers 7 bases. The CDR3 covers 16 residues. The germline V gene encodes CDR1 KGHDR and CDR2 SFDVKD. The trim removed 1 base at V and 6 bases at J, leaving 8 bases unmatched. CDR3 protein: CATSDFIGGEGQPQHF. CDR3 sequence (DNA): TGTGCCACCAGTGATTTCATAGGGGGCGAGGGTCAGCCCCAGCATTTT.